The T cell receptor (beta chain) described here comes from a study of blood T cell repertoires in COVID-19. In the study overall: Samples taken during acute and convalescent COVID-19 were collected in the United States, Italy and Spain. PBMCs, B-cell-depleted T cells, or T cells provided the cDNA or gDNA that made up the material.

Original handling: How many nucleated cells were present was estimated from reference gene primer amplification. Clones were read by immunoSEQ multiplex PCR, and TCRdb kept only the in-frame ones, dropping some. That table furnishes V, J and clone size, whereas the DNA furnished D and trimming. The sample consists of some 83,000 clones, over 85% of them appearing once. The receptor's source is a man aged 50 to 59 with acute or convalescent COVID-19. Sequencing input: peripheral blood.

CDR3 sequence reads: CASSYSAASNYGYTF. The DNA for the CDR3 is TGTGCCAGCAGTTACTCGGCGGCTTCTAACTATGGCTACACCTTC. The genes are TRBV6-6 and TRBJ1-2, with D unresolved. Trimming shortened V by 0 bases and J by 0 bases, and 8 bases separated the two germline ends. Germline V lookup: CDR1 MNHNY, CDR2 SVGAGI (reference sequence). The CDR3 is 15 residues long.